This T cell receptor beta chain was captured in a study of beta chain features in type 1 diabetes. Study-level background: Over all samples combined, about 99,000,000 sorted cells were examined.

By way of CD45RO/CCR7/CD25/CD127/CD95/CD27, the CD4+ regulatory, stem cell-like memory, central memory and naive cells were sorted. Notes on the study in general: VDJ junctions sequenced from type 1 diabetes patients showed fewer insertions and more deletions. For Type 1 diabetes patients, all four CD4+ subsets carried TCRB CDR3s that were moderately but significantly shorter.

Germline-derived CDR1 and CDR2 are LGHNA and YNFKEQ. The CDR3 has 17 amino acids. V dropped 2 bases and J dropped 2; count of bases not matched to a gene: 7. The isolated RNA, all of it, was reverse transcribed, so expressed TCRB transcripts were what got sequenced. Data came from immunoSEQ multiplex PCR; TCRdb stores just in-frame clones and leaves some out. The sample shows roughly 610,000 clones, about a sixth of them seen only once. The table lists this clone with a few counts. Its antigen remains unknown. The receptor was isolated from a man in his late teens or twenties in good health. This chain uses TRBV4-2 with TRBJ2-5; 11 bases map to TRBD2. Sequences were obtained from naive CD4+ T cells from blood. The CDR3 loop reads CASSQHILAGEQETQYF. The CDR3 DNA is TGTGCCAGCAGCCAACATATACTAGCGGGAGAACAAGAGACCCAGTACTTC.